This T cell receptor beta chain was obtained from a study of blood T cell repertoires in COVID-19. Overall study: Sources were T cells, B-cell-depleted T cells, or PBMCs; the material itself was cDNA or gDNA.

In the study's own analysis: Nucleated cell number was recorded as an estimate derived from reference gene primer amplification. Some clones are missing from TCRdb's copy, which holds only in-frame ones; the method was immunoSEQ multiplex PCR. The DNA gave D and trimming, while V, J and clone size come from that table. This sample has approximately 85,000 clones, with 90% found just once. CDR1 WSHSY and CDR2 SAAADI come from the germline V gene. There are 13 residues in the CDR3. J was trimmed by 4 bases and V by 6 bases; bases with no gene match: 1. The chain employs TRBV10-2 and TRBJ1-5, with 9 bases identical to TRBD1. This receptor was identified in a woman aged 80 or over with active or convalescent COVID-19. The sample comprised peripheral blood. CDR3 in DNA: TGCGCCAGCAGAGGACAGGGGAATCAGCCCCAGCATTTT. Translation gives CASRGQGNQPQHF.